Below, one T cell receptor beta chain is given with its context. Antigen unknown. V gave up 3 bases and J gave up 0 bases, with 14 bases separating them. The CDR3 runs 16 residues. The germline gives CDR1 SGHTA, CDR2 FQGNSA. This specimen belongs to a study of T cells after yellow fever vaccination. Findings of the study overall: Shared CD4/CD8 clonotypes were a small share, likely from convergent recombination.

The TCR cDNA carried a universal primer site and UMIs from 5'RACE template switching. TCRdb recomputed calls from the 5' RACE reads with MiXCR, one row per CDR3 protein. The table has 250,000 to 300,000 distinct CDR3 sequences, around 13% seen once. This chain joins TRBV7-2 and TRBJ1-1, with D perhaps matching TRBD1 (6 bases). The sequence was collected from a man aged 25-45 years who received the YFV17D yellow fever vaccine. The sequences come from CD4+ T cells sorted from PBMCs, collected 45 days after the yellow fever booster vaccination. The CDR3 nucleotides are TGTGCCAGCAGCTTTCAAGGGGGGTGGATGAACACTGAAGCTTTCTTT. Its translation is CASSFQGGWMNTEAFF.